This T cell receptor (beta chain) was captured by sequencing in a study of T cell responses to AZD1222 COVID-19 vaccine. Trimming pared 1 base from V and 6 bases from J, leaving 4 bases between. Germline assignment: CDR1 SEHNR and CDR2 FQNEAQ (reference sequence). This CDR3 spans 12 amino acids. Only in-frame clones appear in the TCRdb table, and some are missing; sequencing was by immunoSEQ multiplex PCR. This table holds about 130,000 clones, 80% to 90% found once. The chain is built from TRBV7-9 and TRBJ1-5; D gene unclear. The TCR sequence derives from an adult who received the AZD1222 COVID-19 vaccine. This specimen consisted of peripheral blood, obtained 28 days after the second AZD1222 dose. CDR3 DNA: TGTGCCAGCAGCTTAGTATCTCAGCCCCAGCATTTT. Translated, it gives CASSLVSQPQHF.